Listed below are T cell receptor beta chains from one sample, sequenced in a study of cytomegalovirus exposure and HLA in healthy donors. Libraries were prepared by immunoSEQ multiplex PCR; TCRdb keeps only in-frame clonotypes and omits some of them. The data hold about 200,000 clones, with almost 80% observed a single time. The sequenced sample consisted of PBMCs. The receptors derive from a man younger than 30 in good health and CMV-seronegative. Both conserved end residues are part of each CDR3. The order of the fields is CDR3 length, D gene, clone size, V gene, J gene, CDR3 protein, CDR3 DNA. A D gene is named only where the DNA matches it firmly. For some rows the clone size is stated as once, few or many, or as a class when expanded; others skip it.

CDR3 length: 16; D gene: TRBD1; clone size: -; V gene: TRBV4-2; J gene: TRBJ2-7; CDR3 protein: CASSQGFNRGSDEQYF; CDR3 DNA: TGTGCCAGCAGCCAAGGTTTTAACAGGGGGTCGGACGAGCAGTACTTC
CDR3 length: 16; D gene: TRBD1; clone size: -; V gene: TRBV7-2; J gene: TRBJ1-4; CDR3 protein: CASSPNRGLANEKLFF; CDR3 DNA: TGTGCCAGCAGCCCCAACAGGGGGCTTGCTAATGAAAAACTGTTTTTT
CDR3 length: 17; D gene: -; clone size: -; V gene: TRBV9; J gene: TRBJ2-1; CDR3 protein: CASSVDTGLSSYNEQFF; CDR3 DNA: TGTGCCAGCAGCGTAGATACAGGATTGTCCTCCTACAATGAGCAGTTCTTC
CDR3 length: 12; D gene: -; clone size: -; V gene: TRBV13; J gene: TRBJ2-7; CDR3 protein: CASSVRSYEQYF; CDR3 DNA: TGTGCCAGCAGCGTACGCTCCTACGAGCAGTACTTC
CDR3 length: 16; D gene: TRBD1; clone size: -; V gene: TRBV27; J gene: TRBJ1-1; CDR3 protein: CASRRDRGQWGTEAFF; CDR3 DNA: TGTGCCAGCAGAAGGGACAGGGGGCAGTGGGGCACTGAAGCTTTCTTT
CDR3 length: 15; D gene: TRBD1; clone size: -; V gene: TRBV27; J gene: TRBJ1-2; CDR3 protein: CASSSSFGTDYGYTF; CDR3 DNA: TGTGCCAGCAGCTCAAGTTTCGGGACAGACTATGGCTACACCTTC
CDR3 length: 15; D gene: TRBD1; clone size: -; V gene: TRBV28; J gene: TRBJ1-5; CDR3 protein: CASNPGQGSNQPQHF; CDR3 DNA: TGTGCCAGCAACCCGGGACAGGGTAGTAATCAGCCCCAGCATTTT
CDR3 length: 15; D gene: -; clone size: once; V gene: TRBV18; J gene: TRBJ1-1; CDR3 protein: CASSTNDQGGTEAFF; CDR3 DNA: TGTGCCAGCTCAACTAACGACCAGGGCGGCACTGAAGCTTTCTTT
CDR3 length: 17; D gene: TRBD2; clone size: -; V gene: TRBV4-1; J gene: TRBJ2-3; CDR3 protein: CASSQEGLAGGTDTQYF; CDR3 DNA: TGCGCCAGCAGCCAAGAAGGACTAGCGGGAGGCACAGATACGCAGTATTTT
CDR3 length: 13; D gene: -; clone size: -; V gene: TRBV18; J gene: TRBJ2-2; CDR3 protein: CASSPGISGELFF; CDR3 DNA: TGTGCCAGCTCACCAGGCATCTCCGGGGAGCTGTTTTTT
CDR3 length: 13; D gene: -; clone size: -; V gene: TRBV9; J gene: TRBJ2-7; CDR3 protein: CASSPHPDSEQYF; CDR3 DNA: TGTGCCAGCAGCCCTCACCCGGACAGCGAGCAGTACTTC
CDR3 length: 15; D gene: TRBD1; clone size: -; V gene: TRBV5-4; J gene: TRBJ2-3; CDR3 protein: CASSFPGQGTDTQYF; CDR3 DNA: TGTGCCAGCAGCTTTCCGGGACAGGGGACAGATACGCAGTATTTT
CDR3 length: 14; D gene: -; clone size: -; V gene: TRBV6-7; J gene: TRBJ2-7; CDR3 protein: CASSYSLAYHEQYF; CDR3 DNA: TGTGCCAGCAGTTACTCTCTAGCGTACCACGAGCAGTACTTC
CDR3 length: 16; D gene: -; clone size: -; V gene: TRBV4-3; J gene: TRBJ2-2; CDR3 protein: CASSQGLAENTGELFF; CDR3 DNA: TGCGCCAGCAGCCAAGGTTTGGCGGAGAACACCGGGGAGCTGTTTTTT
CDR3 length: 13; D gene: -; clone size: few; V gene: TRBV7-9; J gene: TRBJ2-5; CDR3 protein: CASSLGGEETQYF; CDR3 DNA: TGTGCCAGCAGCCTCGGTGGAGAAGAGACCCAGTACTTC
CDR3 length: 15; D gene: -; clone size: few; V gene: TRBV7-2; J gene: TRBJ2-7; CDR3 protein: CASSLHGENSYEQYF; CDR3 DNA: TGTGCCAGCAGCTTACACGGGGAAAACTCCTACGAGCAGTACTTC
CDR3 length: 14; D gene: -; clone size: -; V gene: TRBV7-9; J gene: TRBJ2-7; CDR3 protein: CASSLEGGGYEQYF; CDR3 DNA: TGTGCCAGCAGCTTAGAGGGGGGGGGATACGAGCAGTACTTC
CDR3 length: 15; D gene: TRBD1; clone size: -; V gene: TRBV7-9; J gene: TRBJ2-2; CDR3 protein: CASSLVGTVTGELFF; CDR3 DNA: TGTGCCAGCAGCTTAGTCGGGACAGTCACCGGGGAGCTGTTTTTT
CDR3 length: 14; D gene: TRBD2; clone size: -; V gene: TRBV28; J gene: TRBJ2-7; CDR3 protein: CASSSGLPSYEQYF; CDR3 DNA: TGTGCCAGCAGTTCGGGACTACCGTCCTACGAGCAGTACTTC
CDR3 length: 18; D gene: TRBD1; clone size: -; V gene: TRBV7-8; J gene: TRBJ2-2; CDR3 protein: CASSLPRDRATNTGELFF; CDR3 DNA: TGTGCCAGCAGCTTACCCCGGGACAGGGCAACGAACACCGGGGAGCTGTTTTTT
CDR3 length: 15; D gene: -; clone size: -; V gene: TRBV4-3; J gene: TRBJ2-3; CDR3 protein: CASSLVLPPTDTQYF; CDR3 DNA: TGCGCCAGCAGCCTAGTGCTCCCACCCACAGATACGCAGTATTTT
CDR3 length: 17; D gene: TRBD2; clone size: -; V gene: TRBV7-8; J gene: TRBJ2-3; CDR3 protein: CASSLISGRASTDTQYF; CDR3 DNA: TGTGCCAGCAGCTTAATTAGCGGGAGGGCGAGCACAGATACGCAGTATTTT
CDR3 length: 15; D gene: -; clone size: -; V gene: TRBV7-3; J gene: TRBJ2-2; CDR3 protein: CASSSRQEGSGELFF; CDR3 DNA: TGTGCCAGCAGCTCTCGACAGGAAGGGAGCGGGGAGCTGTTTTTT
CDR3 length: 14; D gene: -; clone size: few; V gene: TRBV4-3; J gene: TRBJ2-7; CDR3 protein: CASSQGAGPYEQYF; CDR3 DNA: TGCGCCAGCAGCCAAGGAGCAGGTCCCTACGAGCAGTACTTC
CDR3 length: 15; D gene: TRBD1; clone size: -; V gene: TRBV7-9; J gene: TRBJ1-2; CDR3 protein: CASSIRGLWGTGYTF; CDR3 DNA: TGTGCCAGCAGCATAAGGGGGCTGTGGGGGACCGGCTACACCTTC
CDR3 length: 15; D gene: -; clone size: once; V gene: TRBV11-3; J gene: TRBJ1-1; CDR3 protein: CASSRRDNHPTEAFF; CDR3 DNA: TGTGCCAGCAGCCGTAGGGACAATCATCCCACTGAAGCTTTCTTT
CDR3 length: 15; D gene: TRBD1; clone size: -; V gene: TRBV18; J gene: TRBJ1-4; CDR3 protein: CASSSTGWDHEKLFF; CDR3 DNA: TGTGCCAGCTCTTCGACAGGGTGGGATCATGAAAAACTGTTTTTT
CDR3 length: 14; D gene: -; clone size: -; V gene: TRBV5-1; J gene: TRBJ2-1; CDR3 protein: CASSFRDIYNEQFF; CDR3 DNA: TGCGCCAGCAGCTTCCGGGACATCTACAATGAGCAGTTCTTC
CDR3 length: 12; D gene: -; clone size: once; V gene: TRBV7-8; J gene: TRBJ1-1; CDR3 protein: CASSQGGTEAFF; CDR3 DNA: TGTGCCAGCAGCCAGGGCGGCACTGAAGCTTTCTTT
CDR3 length: 14; D gene: TRBD1; clone size: -; V gene: TRBV27; J gene: TRBJ2-7; CDR3 protein: CASSSPGQGRKQYF; CDR3 DNA: TGTGCCAGCAGTTCTCCGGGACAGGGTCGGAAGCAGTACTTC
CDR3 length: 15; D gene: TRBD1; clone size: -; V gene: TRBV7-9; J gene: TRBJ1-4; CDR3 protein: CASSHRQGPRGELFF; CDR3 DNA: TGTGCCAGCAGCCACCGACAGGGTCCAAGAGGGGAACTGTTTTTT
CDR3 length: 16; D gene: TRBD2; clone size: -; V gene: TRBV4-3; J gene: TRBJ2-1; CDR3 protein: CASSQELAGGFNEQFF; CDR3 DNA: TGCGCCAGCAGCCAGGAATTAGCGGGAGGTTTCAATGAGCAGTTCTTC
CDR3 length: 16; D gene: TRBD2; clone size: -; V gene: TRBV7-9; J gene: TRBJ2-2; CDR3 protein: CASSEGGGDVAGELFF; CDR3 DNA: TGTGCCAGCAGCGAGGGCGGGGGGGATGTCGCCGGGGAGCTGTTTTTT